A selection of T cell receptor beta chains follows, all from one sample in a study of shared clonotypes between healthy human individuals. This table comes from immunoSEQ multiplex PCR, and its TCRdb copy is limited to in-frame clones, with some not included. The table shows roughly 2 million clones, with 85% to 95% occurring only once. Source material: naive CD4+ T cells sorted from blood. The receptor set was obtained from a man between 18 and 29 years old in good health. Each CDR3 is given with its conserved first and last residue. Fields, in order: V gene, CDR3 protein.

v_gene: TRBV4-1; CDR3aa: CASSQESGGDTGELFF
v_gene: TRBV10-3; CDR3aa: CAISEALSNSPLHF
v_gene: TRBV5-6; CDR3aa: CASTHRGQGIPEAFF
v_gene: TRBV10-3; CDR3aa: CAISESIGMNTEAFF
v_gene: TRBV15; CDR3aa: CATSRDASPNQETQYF
v_gene: TRBV30; CDR3aa: CAWSVGHTLPDTQYF
v_gene: TRBV5-1; CDR3aa: CASSLGGLEQFF
v_gene: TRBV9; CDR3aa: CASSVDEGGALPQHF
v_gene: TRBV6-6; CDR3aa: CASRTYEQYF
v_gene: TRBV6-6; CDR3aa: CASSRPQGGEGNEQYF
v_gene: TRBV7-9; CDR3aa: CASSFQTGELFF
v_gene: TRBV6-1; CDR3aa: CASSGEGDSGANVLTF
v_gene: TRBV29-1; CDR3aa: CSASRGLAGAYNEQFF
v_gene: TRBV19; CDR3aa: CASSQIGSNQPQHF
v_gene: TRBV6-5; CDR3aa: CASSYLRGMPYNEQFF
v_gene: TRBV5-1; CDR3aa: CASTLLDEQYF
v_gene: TRBV11-2; CDR3aa: CASSFYTQGEETQYF
v_gene: TRBV11-3; CDR3aa: CASSLSQNTGELFF
v_gene: TRBV29-1; CDR3aa: CSVVRDTNTEAFF